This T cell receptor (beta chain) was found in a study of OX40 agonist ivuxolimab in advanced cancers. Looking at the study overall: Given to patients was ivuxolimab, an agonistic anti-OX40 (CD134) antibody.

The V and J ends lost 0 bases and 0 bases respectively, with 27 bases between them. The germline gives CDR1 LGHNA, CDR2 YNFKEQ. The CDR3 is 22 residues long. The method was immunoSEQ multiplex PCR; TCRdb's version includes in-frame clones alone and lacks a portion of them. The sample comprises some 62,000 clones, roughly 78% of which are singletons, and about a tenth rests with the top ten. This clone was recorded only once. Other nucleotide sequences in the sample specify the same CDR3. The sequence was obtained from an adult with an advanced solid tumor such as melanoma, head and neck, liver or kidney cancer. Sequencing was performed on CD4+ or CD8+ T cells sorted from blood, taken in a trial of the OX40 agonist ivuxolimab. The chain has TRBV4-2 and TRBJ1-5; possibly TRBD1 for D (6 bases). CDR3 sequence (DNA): TGTGCCAGCAGCCAAGATCGGGGGCAGCGCGGCATGCTGGCCTATAGCAATCAGCCCCAGCATTTT. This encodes CASSQDRGQRGMLAYSNQPQHF.